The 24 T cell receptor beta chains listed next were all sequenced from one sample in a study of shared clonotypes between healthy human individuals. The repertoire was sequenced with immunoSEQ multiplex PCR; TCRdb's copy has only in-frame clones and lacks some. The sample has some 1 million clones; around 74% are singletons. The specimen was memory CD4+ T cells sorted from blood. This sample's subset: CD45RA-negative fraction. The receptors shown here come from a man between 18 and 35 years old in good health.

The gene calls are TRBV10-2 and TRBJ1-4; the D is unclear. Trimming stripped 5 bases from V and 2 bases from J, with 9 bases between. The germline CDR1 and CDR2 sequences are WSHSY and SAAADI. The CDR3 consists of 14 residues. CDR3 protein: CASSHHETNEKLFF. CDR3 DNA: TGCGCCAGCAGTCACCACGAGACTAATGAAAAACTGTTTTTT.

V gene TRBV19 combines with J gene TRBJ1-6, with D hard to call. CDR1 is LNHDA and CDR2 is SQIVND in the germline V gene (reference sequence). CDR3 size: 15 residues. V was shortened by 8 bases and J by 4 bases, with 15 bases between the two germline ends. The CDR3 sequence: CASREQTKYNSPLHF. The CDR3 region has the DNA TGTGCCAGTCGGGAGCAGACAAAGTATAATTCACCCCTCCACTTT.

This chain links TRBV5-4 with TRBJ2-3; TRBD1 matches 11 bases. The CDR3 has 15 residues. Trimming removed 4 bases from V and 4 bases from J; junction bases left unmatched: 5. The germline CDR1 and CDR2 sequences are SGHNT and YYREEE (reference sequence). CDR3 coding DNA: TGTGCCAGCAGCGGGGCGGGACAGGGGGCAGATACGCAGTATTTT. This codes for CASSGAGQGADTQYF.

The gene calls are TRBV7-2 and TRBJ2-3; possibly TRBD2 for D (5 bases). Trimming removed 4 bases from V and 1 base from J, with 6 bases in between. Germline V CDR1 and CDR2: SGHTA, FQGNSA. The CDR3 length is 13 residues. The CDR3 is CASSSEGTDTQYF. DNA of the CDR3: TGTGCCAGCAGCTCGGAGGGCACAGATACGCAGTATTTT.

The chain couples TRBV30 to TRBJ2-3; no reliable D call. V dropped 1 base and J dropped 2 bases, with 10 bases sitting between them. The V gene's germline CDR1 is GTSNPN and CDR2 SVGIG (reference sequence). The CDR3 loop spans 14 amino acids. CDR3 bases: TGTGCCTGGAGTGGAGTTGCCTCCACAGATACGCAGTATTTT. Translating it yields CAWSGVASTDTQYF.

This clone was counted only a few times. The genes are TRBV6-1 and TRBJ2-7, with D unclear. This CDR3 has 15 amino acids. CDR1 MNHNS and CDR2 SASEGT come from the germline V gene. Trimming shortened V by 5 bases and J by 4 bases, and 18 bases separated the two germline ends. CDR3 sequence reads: CASSLDWGDDYEQYF. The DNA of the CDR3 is TGTGCCAGCAGTCTTGACTGGGGTGACGATTACGAGCAGTACTTC.

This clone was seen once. The CDR3 nucleotides are TGTGCCAGCAGCCGAGGACAGGGGGGCGACGAGCAGTACTTC. Amino acids: CASSRGQGGDEQYF. This rearrangement joins TRBV5-6 to TRBJ2-5; 10 bases agree with TRBD1. The last part of the DNA fits TRBJ2-7 better; the J call may be wrong. The CDR3 consists of 14 residues. The germline V gene has CDR1 SGHDT and CDR2 YYEEEE.

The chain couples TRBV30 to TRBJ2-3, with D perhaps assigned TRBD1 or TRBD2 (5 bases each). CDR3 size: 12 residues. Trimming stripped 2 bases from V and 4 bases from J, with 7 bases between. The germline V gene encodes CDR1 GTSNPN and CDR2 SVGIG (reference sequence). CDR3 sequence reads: CAWSRDPDTQYF. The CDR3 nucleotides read TGTGCCTGGAGTAGGGACCCAGATACGCAGTATTTT.

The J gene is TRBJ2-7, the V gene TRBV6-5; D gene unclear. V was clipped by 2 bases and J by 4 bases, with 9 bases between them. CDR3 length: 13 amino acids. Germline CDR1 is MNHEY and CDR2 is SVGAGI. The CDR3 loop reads CASSYKARYEQYF. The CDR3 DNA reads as TGTGCCAGCAGTTACAAGGCTAGATACGAGCAGTACTTC.

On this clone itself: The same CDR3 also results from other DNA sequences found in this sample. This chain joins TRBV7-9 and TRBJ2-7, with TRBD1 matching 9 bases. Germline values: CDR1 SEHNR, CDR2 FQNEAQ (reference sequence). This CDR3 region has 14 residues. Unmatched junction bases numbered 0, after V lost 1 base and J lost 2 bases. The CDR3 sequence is CASSLGTGAYEQYF. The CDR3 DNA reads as TGTGCCAGCAGCTTAGGGACAGGGGCCTACGAGCAGTACTTC.

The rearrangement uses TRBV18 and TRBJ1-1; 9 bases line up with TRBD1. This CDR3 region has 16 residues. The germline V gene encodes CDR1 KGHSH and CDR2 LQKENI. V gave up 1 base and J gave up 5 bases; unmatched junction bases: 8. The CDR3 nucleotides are TGTGCCAGCTCACCACTTCGAAACGGACAGGGGACTGAAGCTTTCTTT. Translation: CASSPLRNGQGTEAFF.

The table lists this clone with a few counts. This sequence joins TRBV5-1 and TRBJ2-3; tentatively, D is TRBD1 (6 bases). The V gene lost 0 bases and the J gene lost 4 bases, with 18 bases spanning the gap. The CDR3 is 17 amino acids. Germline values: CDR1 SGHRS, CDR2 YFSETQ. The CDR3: CASSLVSGRGSADTQYF. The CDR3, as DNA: TGCGCCAGCAGCTTGGTTTCCGGCAGGGGTAGTGCAGATACGCAGTATTTT.

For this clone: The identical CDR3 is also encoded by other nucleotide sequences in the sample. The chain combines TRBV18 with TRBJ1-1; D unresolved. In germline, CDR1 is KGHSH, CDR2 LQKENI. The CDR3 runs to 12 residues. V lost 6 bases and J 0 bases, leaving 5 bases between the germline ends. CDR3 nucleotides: TGTGCCAGCTCGTCGGTGAACACTGAAGCTTTCTTT. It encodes CASSSVNTEAFF.

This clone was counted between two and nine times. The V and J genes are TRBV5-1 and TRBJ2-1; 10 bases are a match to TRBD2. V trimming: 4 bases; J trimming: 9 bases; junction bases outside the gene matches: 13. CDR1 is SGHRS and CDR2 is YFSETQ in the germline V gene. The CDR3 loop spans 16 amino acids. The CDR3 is CASSLRTSSGGTEQFF. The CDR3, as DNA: TGCGCCAGCAGCCTTCGAACCAGTAGCGGGGGGACTGAGCAGTTCTTC.

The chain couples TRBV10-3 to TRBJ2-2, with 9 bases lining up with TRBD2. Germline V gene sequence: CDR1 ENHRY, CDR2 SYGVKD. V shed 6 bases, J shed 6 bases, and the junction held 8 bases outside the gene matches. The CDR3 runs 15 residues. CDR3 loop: CAIRMGLAPPGELFF. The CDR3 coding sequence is TGTGCCATCAGAATGGGACTAGCTCCCCCCGGGGAGCTGTTTTTT.

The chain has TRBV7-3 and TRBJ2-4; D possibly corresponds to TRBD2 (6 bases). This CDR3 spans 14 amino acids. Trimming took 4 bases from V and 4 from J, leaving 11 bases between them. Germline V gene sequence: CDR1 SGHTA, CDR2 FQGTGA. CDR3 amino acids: CASSSSGGKNIQYF. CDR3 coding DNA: TGTGCCAGCAGCTCATCTGGGGGGAAAAACATTCAGTACTTC.

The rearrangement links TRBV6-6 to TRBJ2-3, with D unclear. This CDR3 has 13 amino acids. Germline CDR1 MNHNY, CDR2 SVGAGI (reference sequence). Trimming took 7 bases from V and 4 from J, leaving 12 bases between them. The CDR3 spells CASTYDRADTQYF. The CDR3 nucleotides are TGTGCCAGCACCTACGATAGGGCAGATACGCAGTATTTT.

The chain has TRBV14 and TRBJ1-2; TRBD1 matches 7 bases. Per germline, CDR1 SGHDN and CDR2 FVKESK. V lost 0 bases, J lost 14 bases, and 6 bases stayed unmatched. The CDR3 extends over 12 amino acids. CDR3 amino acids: CASSQETGPATF. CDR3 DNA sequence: TGTGCCAGCAGCCAAGAGACAGGGCCCGCGACCTTC.

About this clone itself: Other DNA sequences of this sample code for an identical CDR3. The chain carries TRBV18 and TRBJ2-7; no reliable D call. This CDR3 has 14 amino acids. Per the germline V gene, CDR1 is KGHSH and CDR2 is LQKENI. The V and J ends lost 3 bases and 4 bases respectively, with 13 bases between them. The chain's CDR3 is CASSPSEGPYEQYF. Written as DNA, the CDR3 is TGTGCCAGCTCACCCTCGGAAGGGCCTTACGAGCAGTACTTC.

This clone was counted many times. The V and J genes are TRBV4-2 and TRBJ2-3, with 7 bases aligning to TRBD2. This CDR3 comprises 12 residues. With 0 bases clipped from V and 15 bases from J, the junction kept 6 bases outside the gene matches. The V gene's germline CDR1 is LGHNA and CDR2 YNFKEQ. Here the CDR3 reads CASSQEGTTCYF. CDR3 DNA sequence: TGTGCCAGCAGCCAAGAAGGGACTACGTGTTATTTT.

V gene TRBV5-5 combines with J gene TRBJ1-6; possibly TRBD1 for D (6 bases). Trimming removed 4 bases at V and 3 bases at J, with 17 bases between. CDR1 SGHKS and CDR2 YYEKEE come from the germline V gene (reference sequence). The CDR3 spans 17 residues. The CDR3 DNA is TGTGCCAGCAGCCCTGAGGGGGGGTTGGTCTATAATTCACCCCTCCACTTT. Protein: CASSPEGGLVYNSPLHF.

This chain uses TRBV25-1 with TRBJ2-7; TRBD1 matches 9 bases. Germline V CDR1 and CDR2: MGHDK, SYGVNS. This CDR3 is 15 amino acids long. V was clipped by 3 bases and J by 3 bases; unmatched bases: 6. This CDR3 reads CASSDLGTGLYEQYF. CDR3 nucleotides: TGTGCCAGCAGTGACCTCGGGACAGGGCTCTACGAGCAGTACTTC.

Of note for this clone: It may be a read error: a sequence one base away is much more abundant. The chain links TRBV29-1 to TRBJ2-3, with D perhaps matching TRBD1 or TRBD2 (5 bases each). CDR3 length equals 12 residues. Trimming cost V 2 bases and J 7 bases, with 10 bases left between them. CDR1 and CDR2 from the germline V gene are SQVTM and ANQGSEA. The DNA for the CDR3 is TGCAGCGTTGAATGGGGGAAGAATACGCAGTATTTT. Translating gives CSVEWGKNTQYF.

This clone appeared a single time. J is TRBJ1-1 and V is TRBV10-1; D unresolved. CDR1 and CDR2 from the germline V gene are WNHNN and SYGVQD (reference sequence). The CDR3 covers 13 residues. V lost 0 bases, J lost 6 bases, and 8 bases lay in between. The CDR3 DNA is TGCGCCAGCAGTGAGTCGTCCGGGGCTGAAGCTTTCTTT. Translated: CASSESSGAEAFF.